The sequence of this TCR beta chain was determined in a study of T-cell reconstitution after alpha-beta-depleted transplantation in children. The library targeted TCRbeta and was prepared with unique molecular identifiers. TCRdb re-derived calls from the PCR reads in MiXCR, one entry per CDR3 protein. The sample carries about 580,000 distinct CDR3 sequences, roughly 23% recorded once. Notes on this clonotype: This clone may be a read error of a much larger clone one base away.

The sequence came from a boy under two years old who had a stem cell transplant for acute myeloid leukemia, so the T cells may come from the graft donor. The material sequenced was PBMCs, mostly from graft donor cells, taken 360 days after TCRalphabeta/CD19-depleted stem cell transplant.

Here the CDR3 DNA reads TGTGCCAGCAGCCAAGGCCCCGGGGGAGAGCAGTACTTC. Protein: CASSQGPGGEQYF. The chain uses TRBV3-1 and TRBJ2-7, with a possible D match to TRBD2 (6 bases). The CDR3 has 13 amino acids. Trimming left V 1 base short and J 7 bases short, with 11 bases between. The V gene's germline CDR1 is LGHDT and CDR2 YNNKEL (reference sequence).